The 7 T cell receptor beta chains below come from one sample, sequenced in a study of CD39 and CD103 CD8 tumor-infiltrating T cells (dated by TCRdb to the late 2010s). The library was prepared using the immunoSEQ multiplex PCR assay. Drawn from immuneACCESS, this table holds only the in-frame rearrangements with V and J called that TCRdb kept. Clones are partly lost; checked studies trace under half to an unresolved V gene and leave the rest unexplained. This sample is represented by over 15,000 clones; just over 90% of them were singletons. The biggest ten clones account for about 4.5% of the sample. Material for sequencing was CD8+ T cells sorted from blood. In the paper's terms, the cell subset or site label means: total memory CD8 T cells (CD45RA-CCR7+/-) from blood or uninvolved lymph node. These TCRs come from a human donor with head and neck squamous cell carcinoma.

The chain uses TRBV7-9 and TRBJ2-1; D remains unclear. This CDR3 comprises 14 residues. V was trimmed by 4 bases and J by 13 bases, leaving 20 bases between them. CDR1 SEHNR and CDR2 FQNEAQ come from the germline V gene (reference sequence). This chain's CDR3 is CASSSHSLAEFQFF. The CDR3 DNA sequence: TGTGCCAGCAGCTCACACAGCCTTGCAGAATTTCAGTTCTTC.

This sequence joins TRBV27 and TRBJ2-7, with D perhaps matching TRBD1 or TRBD2 (6 bases each). This CDR3 comprises 16 residues. The germline V gene encodes CDR1 MNHEY and CDR2 SMNVEV (reference sequence). The V end was cut by 0 bases, the J end by 2 bases, with 14 bases between. The CDR3 DNA sequence: TGTGCCAGCAGTTTATCGTGGGGGGCCTTAACCTACGAGCAGTACTTC. It yields the protein CASSLSWGALTYEQYF.

This clone was observed a single time. The rearrangement uses TRBV5-6 and TRBJ2-5; D might be TRBD1 or TRBD2, each matching 5 bases. CDR3 length equals 15 residues. With 4 bases removed from V and 1 base from J, the gap between germline ends came to 14 bases. From germline, CDR1 is SGHDT and CDR2 YYEEEE. The CDR3 region has the DNA TGTGCCAGCAGCAAGAACGGGGCCCCCCAAGAGACCCAGTACTTC. Translated: CASSKNGAPQETQYF.

V and J are TRBV15 and TRBJ2-7; D perhaps matches TRBD1 (5 bases). In germline, CDR1 is LNHNV, CDR2 YYDKDF (reference sequence). V was pared by 3 bases and J by 9 bases, with 9 bases between. CDR3 size: 11 residues. This chain's CDR3 is CATSSGAVQYF. The CDR3, as DNA: TGTGCCACCAGCAGTGGGGCCGTGCAGTACTTC.

V gene TRBV6-4 combines with J gene TRBJ2-1, with 13 positions matching TRBD2. V trimming: 4 bases; J trimming: 5 bases; junction bases outside the gene matches: 2. The germline V gene encodes CDR1 MRHNA and CDR2 SNTAGT. The CDR3 runs to 15 residues. The CDR3 here is CASSAGTSGDNEQFF. CDR3 in DNA: TGTGCCAGCAGTGCTGGGACTAGCGGGGACAATGAGCAGTTCTTC.

V is TRBV7-3 and J is TRBJ2-1, with D perhaps TRBD2 (7 bases). Per germline, CDR1 SGHTA and CDR2 FQGTGA. The CDR3 runs 16 residues. V was cut by 5 bases and J by 4 bases, with 18 bases left in between. CDR3 coding DNA: TGTGCCAGCAGCGCGACGGGGGGCCCAGATTACAATGAGCAGTTCTTC. Translated, it gives CASSATGGPDYNEQFF.

This clone appeared once. The chain combines TRBV5-4 with TRBJ2-7; 7 bases are shared with TRBD1. V shed 4 bases and J 6 bases; nucleotides not matched to a gene: 7. Germline V CDR1 and CDR2: SGHNT, YYREEE (reference sequence). The CDR3 spans 13 residues. Here the CDR3 reads CASSQGTDPEQYF. The CDR3 DNA reads as TGTGCCAGCAGCCAGGGGACAGATCCCGAGCAGTACTTC.